A selection of T cell receptor beta chains follows, all from one sample in a study of shared clonotypes between healthy human individuals. Method: immunoSEQ multiplex PCR; TCRdb's copy keeps in-frame clones and lacks some. The sample shows around 2,000,000 clones, about 95% of them seen only once. Sample: naive CD8+ T cells sorted from blood. The receptors were sampled from a man aged 18-30 years in good health. Both conserved end residues are part of each CDR3. The order of the fields is CDR3 DNA, CDR3 protein, V gene, D gene, J gene, clone size. D genes are given only for firm matches. Part of the rows lack a size; the others show once, few, many or a class for expanded clones.

DNA: TGTGCCAGCAGTCTATGGACCGGGAAGGAGGGAAGTCAGCCCCAGCATTTT
CDR3: CASSLWTGKEGSQPQHF
V: TRBV28
D: -
J: TRBJ1-5
size: -

DNA: TGTGCCAGCAGCCCGACGGGGCCAAGGCATGGCTACACCTTC
CDR3: CASSPTGPRHGYTF
V: TRBV5-6
D: -
J: TRBJ1-2
size: -

DNA: TGTGCCAGCAGCTCCTGGGACACCCTATCAGCCAAAAACATTCAGTACTTC
CDR3: CASSSWDTLSAKNIQYF
V: TRBV5-6
D: -
J: TRBJ2-4
size: -

DNA: TGTGCCAGCAGCACCTCTGGGGGTAACTATGGCTACACCTTC
CDR3: CASSTSGGNYGYTF
V: TRBV21-1
D: -
J: TRBJ1-2
size: -

DNA: TGTGCCAGCAGCTTAGCGTCAGAGAACACTGAAGCTTTCTTT
CDR3: CASSLASENTEAFF
V: TRBV7-9
D: -
J: TRBJ1-1
size: -

DNA: TGCGCCAGCAACGGACGGGGGAACAATGAGCAGTTCTTC
CDR3: CASNGRGNNEQFF
V: TRBV5-1
D: -
J: TRBJ2-1
size: -

DNA: TGTGCCAGCAGCTTAGGGGAGGGGTCGGAGACCCAGTACTTC
CDR3: CASSLGEGSETQYF
V: TRBV7-2
D: TRBD2
J: TRBJ2-5
size: -

DNA: TGCGCCAGCAGCCAAGACCCCACCGATACTATGTCTGGAAACACCATATATTTT
CDR3: CASSQDPTDTMSGNTIYF
V: TRBV4-1
D: -
J: TRBJ1-3
size: -

DNA: TGTGCCAGCAGCTTTGAACCCTCAGATACGCAGTATTTT
CDR3: CASSFEPSDTQYF
V: TRBV7-6
D: -
J: TRBJ2-3
size: -

DNA: TGTGCCATCAGTGTGGGGCGGGGGACCTACAATGAGCAGTTCTTC
CDR3: CAISVGRGTYNEQFF
V: TRBV10-3
D: TRBD2
J: TRBJ2-1
size: once

DNA: TGTGCCAGCAGTGAAAACAGAATGATGAACACTGAAGCTTTCTTT
CDR3: CASSENRMMNTEAFF
V: TRBV6-1
D: -
J: TRBJ1-1
size: -

DNA: TGCGCCAGCAGCTTGGATGACAAGTACTATGGCTACACCTTC
CDR3: CASSLDDKYYGYTF
V: TRBV5-1
D: -
J: TRBJ1-2
size: once

DNA: TGTGCCAGCAGCCTCAGGACCGAGTACAATGAGCAGTTCTTC
CDR3: CASSLRTEYNEQFF
V: TRBV4-2
D: -
J: TRBJ2-1
size: -

DNA: TGTGCCAGCAGCTTAGGGGAAGATACGCAGTATTTT
CDR3: CASSLGEDTQYF
V: TRBV5-4
D: -
J: TRBJ2-3
size: -

DNA: TGTGCCTGGAGTAGGGGAGCACATGGCTACACCTTC
CDR3: CAWSRGAHGYTF
V: TRBV30
D: -
J: TRBJ1-2
size: -

DNA: TGTGCCAGCTCACTGGACAGTTGGAGCGGGGGCCCCACAGATACGCAGTATTTT
CDR3: CASSLDSWSGGPTDTQYF
V: TRBV18
D: TRBD2
J: TRBJ2-3
size: -

DNA: TGTGCCAGCAGTTTTACAGGGGGCACTGAAGCTTTCTTT
CDR3: CASSFTGGTEAFF
V: TRBV27
D: TRBD1
J: TRBJ1-1
size: -

DNA: TGTGCCAGTAGTCCCGGGACAGGTCTTAACAATGAGCAGTTCTTC
CDR3: CASSPGTGLNNEQFF
V: TRBV19
D: TRBD1
J: TRBJ2-1
size: few

DNA: TGCGCCAGCAGCCAAGCTGGCCCGAGCGGGGATCACAATGAGCAGTTCTTC
CDR3: CASSQAGPSGDHNEQFF
V: TRBV4-1
D: TRBD2
J: TRBJ2-1
size: -

DNA: TGCGCCAGCAGTCTCCCCGAGGAGGCCGGGGAGCTGTTTTTT
CDR3: CASSLPEEAGELFF
V: TRBV4-3
D: -
J: TRBJ2-2
size: once

DNA: TGTGCCAGCAGTTACCGGGGAGAGCAGTTCTTC
CDR3: CASSYRGEQFF
V: TRBV6-5
D: -
J: TRBJ2-1
size: -

DNA: TGTGCCAGCAGGAACGGGGGCCAAGAGACCCAGTACTTC
CDR3: CASRNGGQETQYF
V: TRBV6-5
D: -
J: TRBJ2-5
size: once

DNA: TGTGCCAGCAGCGTAGGAGGGGGAGGTTACGAGCAGTACTTC
CDR3: CASSVGGGGYEQYF
V: TRBV9
D: -
J: TRBJ2-7
size: -

DNA: TGTGCCAGCAGCCCCATTACGGGCGGGGAGCAGTTCTTC
CDR3: CASSPITGGEQFF
V: TRBV11-3
D: -
J: TRBJ2-1
size: -

DNA: TGTGCCAGCAAACGGGGGGAATCCTACGAGCAGTACTTC
CDR3: CASKRGESYEQYF
V: TRBV13
D: TRBD2
J: TRBJ2-7
size: -

DNA: TGTGCCAGCAGCTTGGAGGGTATGGGGCAGTATAAATTCGAGCAGTACTTC
CDR3: CASSLEGMGQYKFEQYF
V: TRBV5-4
D: -
J: TRBJ2-7
size: once

DNA: TGTGCCAGCAGTTTCACCGGGGTAGCGGGACCAGATACGCAGTATTTT
CDR3: CASSFTGVAGPDTQYF
V: TRBV27
D: TRBD2
J: TRBJ2-3
size: -

DNA: TGTGCCAGCAGCCCCGGGGGGCGCTACGAGCAGTACTTC
CDR3: CASSPGGRYEQYF
V: TRBV7-9
D: -
J: TRBJ2-7
size: -

DNA: TGTGCCAGCAGTTTATCCGTTACAGGGATATATGGCTACACCTTC
CDR3: CASSLSVTGIYGYTF
V: TRBV27
D: -
J: TRBJ1-2
size: -

DNA: TGTGCCAGCGCCCGAGAGTTCTTC
CDR3: CASAREFF
V: TRBV6-5
D: -
J: TRBJ2-1
size: -

DNA: TGTGCCAGCAGTCCTTCCCACGAGCAGTACTTC
CDR3: CASSPSHEQYF
V: TRBV28
D: -
J: TRBJ2-7
size: -

DNA: TGTGCCAGCAGCTTAGGTCTTTCGGGGGCCGCCACCGGGGAGCTGTTTTTT
CDR3: CASSLGLSGAATGELFF
V: TRBV7-6
D: -
J: TRBJ2-2
size: -

DNA: TGTGCCAGCAGGTCATCCGGGGAGCTGTTTTTT
CDR3: CASRSSGELFF
V: TRBV6-5
D: -
J: TRBJ2-2
size: -

DNA: TGTGCCAGCAGTTTTGGACAGGGCCCCAGTCAGCCCCAGCATTTT
CDR3: CASSFGQGPSQPQHF
V: TRBV27
D: TRBD1
J: TRBJ1-5
size: -

DNA: TGTGCCAGCTCACCACTTGGGGCGGACACCGGGGAGCTGTTTTTT
CDR3: CASSPLGADTGELFF
V: TRBV18
D: -
J: TRBJ2-2
size: -

DNA: TGTGCCAGCAGCTTACCTAGCGGGAACAATGAGCAGTTCTTC
CDR3: CASSLPSGNNEQFF
V: TRBV5-4
D: TRBD2
J: TRBJ2-1
size: -

DNA: TGTGCCTGGAGTGGGACAGGGTCGACCCACGGAGATGAAAAACTGTTTTTT
CDR3: CAWSGTGSTHGDEKLFF
V: TRBV30
D: TRBD1
J: TRBJ1-4
size: once

DNA: TGTGCCAGCAGTTACTCGGAGGTCACTGAAGCTTTCTTT
CDR3: CASSYSEVTEAFF
V: TRBV6-5
D: -
J: TRBJ1-1
size: -

DNA: TGTGCCAGCAGTTACACCTTAGAGGGACAAGAGACCCAGTACTTC
CDR3: CASSYTLEGQETQYF
V: TRBV6-6
D: -
J: TRBJ2-5
size: -

DNA: TGTGCCAGCAGTTCCCATCCGACAGATTTCTATGGCTACACCTTC
CDR3: CASSSHPTDFYGYTF
V: TRBV6-5
D: -
J: TRBJ1-2
size: -

DNA: TGTGCCAGCAGGGCGACTAGCGATGACACAGATACGCAGTATTTT
CDR3: CASRATSDDTDTQYF
V: TRBV2
D: TRBD2
J: TRBJ2-3
size: -

DNA: TGTGCCAGCAGTCCCCCAAGGGCCTCCTACGAGCAGTACTTC
CDR3: CASSPPRASYEQYF
V: TRBV28
D: -
J: TRBJ2-7
size: -

DNA: TGTGCCTGGAGAGAAAGGGACAGGGGAACCTACGAGCAGTACTTC
CDR3: CAWRERDRGTYEQYF
V: TRBV30
D: TRBD1
J: TRBJ2-7
size: -

DNA: TGTGCCAGCAACAGGGTGGACACCGGGGAGCTGTTTTTT
CDR3: CASNRVDTGELFF
V: TRBV6-1
D: -
J: TRBJ2-2
size: once

DNA: TGCGCCAGCAGTGGGGGACTACAAGAGACCCAGTACTTC
CDR3: CASSGGLQETQYF
V: TRBV10-2
D: TRBD2
J: TRBJ2-5
size: -

DNA: TGTGCCAGATGGGTATCCTACGAGCAGTACTTC
CDR3: CARWVSYEQYF
V: TRBV6-5
D: -
J: TRBJ2-7
size: -

DNA: TGTGCCAGCAGCTCCTCACGGGTGGACGAGCAGTACTTC
CDR3: CASSSSRVDEQYF
V: TRBV5-4
D: -
J: TRBJ2-7
size: -

DNA: TGTGCCAGCAGCAGCGGACACGGGGGCGAAGAGACCCAGTACTTC
CDR3: CASSSGHGGEETQYF
V: TRBV9
D: -
J: TRBJ2-5
size: -

DNA: TGTGCCAGCAGCCTACGGATAGCAGGGGGGGGCCCCTACAATGAGCAGTTCTTC
CDR3: CASSLRIAGGGPYNEQFF
V: TRBV11-2
D: -
J: TRBJ2-1
size: -

DNA: TGTGCCAGCAGTGGGGAAGACAGAGCCAATGAGCAGTTCTTC
CDR3: CASSGEDRANEQFF
V: TRBV2
D: -
J: TRBJ2-1
size: -

DNA: TGTGCCAGCAGCCTGGGACTAGCGGGGGGCGGCACCGGGGAGCTGTTTTTT
CDR3: CASSLGLAGGGTGELFF
V: TRBV7-8
D: TRBD2
J: TRBJ2-2
size: -

DNA: TGTGCCAGCAGCTTTGAGAGGGGTGAGCAGTTCTTC
CDR3: CASSFERGEQFF
V: TRBV11-2
D: -
J: TRBJ2-1
size: once

DNA: TGCGCCAGCAGCCAGGATGGGCCTACTAGCACAGATACGCAGTATTTT
CDR3: CASSQDGPTSTDTQYF
V: TRBV4-1
D: -
J: TRBJ2-3
size: once

DNA: TGCGCCAGCAGCCAACTGGACAGCTCCTACAATGAGCAGTTCTTC
CDR3: CASSQLDSSYNEQFF
V: TRBV4-1
D: -
J: TRBJ2-1
size: -

DNA: TGTGCCAGCGGTTCGCAGAAGGAAAGCACAGATACGCAGTATTTT
CDR3: CASGSQKESTDTQYF
V: TRBV11-2
D: -
J: TRBJ2-3
size: -

DNA: TGTGCCAGCAGCTCAATTGGGGGGACAGCTTTCTTT
CDR3: CASSSIGGTAFF
V: TRBV7-9
D: -
J: TRBJ1-1
size: -

DNA: TGTGCCAGCAGCATCCTCAGGGGGGGAAAACTGTTTTTT
CDR3: CASSILRGGKLFF
V: TRBV27
D: TRBD1
J: TRBJ1-4
size: -

DNA: TGTGCCAGCAGGTCGCTAGCGGGAGTCGAAGATACGCAGTATTTT
CDR3: CASRSLAGVEDTQYF
V: TRBV5-4
D: TRBD2
J: TRBJ2-3
size: -

DNA: TGTGCCAGCAGTTCCCCTAGCGGGGGGGCAGATACGCAGTATTTT
CDR3: CASSSPSGGADTQYF
V: TRBV6-5
D: TRBD2
J: TRBJ2-3
size: -

DNA: TGCGCCAGCAGCTTGAGCTCTGGGGCCAACGTCCTGACTTTC
CDR3: CASSLSSGANVLTF
V: TRBV5-1
D: -
J: TRBJ2-6
size: -